Below, 10 T cell receptor beta chains from the same sample are listed, as sequenced in a study of blood T cells in healthy people across ages. Together with a sample-barcoded 5' primer, a J-beta primer mix was included in a second PCR lasting roughly 6 to 12 cycles. TCRdb analysed the 5' RACE reads with MiXCR anew, one entry per CDR3 protein. The table shows 700,000 or so distinct CDR3 sequences, with around two fifths occurring only once. Sequencing was carried out using blood. These receptors were taken from an elderly man in good health.

CDR3 nucleotide sequence: TGCAGTGCGGTAGCGGGGGGGCTAGAGGAGCAGTTCTTC. Translation: CSAVAGGLEEQFF. The chain joins TRBV20-1 to TRBJ2-1, with 11 bases that match TRBD2. Germline-derived CDR1 and CDR2 are DFQATT and SNEGSKA (reference sequence). The CDR3 loop spans 13 amino acids. V lost 6 bases to trimming and J lost 10 bases; unmatched junction nucleotides: 8.

This clonotype has at least ten counts. This sequence joins TRBV7-2 and TRBJ2-3; no reliable D call. Germline lookup yields CDR1 SGHTA and CDR2 FQGNSA. V was pared by 5 bases and J by 5 bases, with 14 bases between. CDR3 length: 14 amino acids. The CDR3 loop reads CASSPDSVRDTQYF. Here the CDR3 DNA reads TGTGCCAGCAGCCCTGACTCAGTAAGAGATACGCAGTATTTT. The full variable domain, its missing parts supplied by reference TRBV7-2 and TRBJ2-3, is GAGVSQSPSNKVTEKGKDVELRCDPISGHTALYWYRQSLGQGLEFLIYFQGNSAPDKSGLPSDRFSAERTGGSVSTLTIQRTQQEDSAVYLCASSPDSVRDTQYFGPGTRLTVL.

The chain has TRBV7-9 and TRBJ2-1; 12 nucleotides match TRBD2. J gave up 9 bases and V 5 bases, and 5 bases lay outside the gene matches. The CDR3 is made up of 14 amino acids. Per germline, CDR1 SEHNR and CDR2 FQNEAQ (reference sequence). In DNA, the CDR3 is TGTGCCAGCAGCCGGACTAGCGGGGTTGCTGAGCAGTTCTTC. Amino acid sequence: CASSRTSGVAEQFF. Supplemented by reference TRBV7-9 and TRBJ2-1, the full variable domain reads DTGVSQNPRHKITKRGQNVTFRCDPISEHNRLYWYRQTLGQGPEFLTYFQNEAQLEKSRLLSDRFSAERPKGSFSTLEIQRTEQGDSAMYLCASSRTSGVAEQFFGPGTRLTVL.

The V gene is TRBV12-3 or TRBV12-4, the J gene TRBJ1-5; 8 bases align to TRBD1. This CDR3 is built from 13 residues. Trimming cost V 8 bases and J 7 bases; bases outside gene matches: 7. The CDR3 loop is CASGGQGYQPQHF. CDR3 coding DNA: TGTGCCAGCGGAGGACAGGGATACCAGCCCCAGCATTTT.

The V gene is TRBV27, the J gene TRBJ1-6; D is ambiguous. Germline values: CDR1 MNHEY, CDR2 SMNVEV (reference sequence). The V and J ends lost 5 bases and 6 bases respectively, with 11 bases between them. The length of the CDR3 is 14 residues. CDR3 sequence: CASSPDLGNSPLHF. Here the CDR3 DNA reads TGTGCCAGCAGTCCGGACCTGGGTAATTCACCCCTCCACTTT.

The chain uses TRBV7-3 and TRBJ2-5, with D possibly matching TRBD1 (6 bases). The better agreement between TRBJ2-7 and the DNA end casts doubt on the J call. The germline gives CDR1 SGHTA, CDR2 FQGTGA. There are 16 residues in the CDR3. CDR3 in amino acids: CASSNIPGQGIHEQYF. The CDR3 nucleotides are TGTGCCAGCAGCAACATTCCGGGACAAGGCATCCACGAGCAGTACTTC.

Ten or more counts support this clonotype. CDR3 residues: CVSRKQGILDINEQYF. The DNA of the CDR3 is TGTGTATCGAGGAAACAGGGGATTCTCGACATCAACGAGCAGTACTTC. The chain is built from TRBV6-2 or TRBV6-3 and TRBJ2-7, with 7 bases lining up with TRBD1. The CDR3 runs 16 residues. Germline V lookup: CDR1 MNHEY, CDR2 SVGEGT.

This clonotype was seen at least ten times. The rearrangement uses TRBV29-1 and TRBJ2-1, with D possibly TRBD1 on 6 matching bases. V was clipped by 1 base and J by 5 bases, with 12 bases between them. This CDR3 contains 14 residues. Germline CDR1 is SQVTM and CDR2 is ANQGSEA. This chain's CDR3 is CSVEGSGVHNEQFF. The CDR3 DNA sequence: TGCAGCGTTGAAGGTTCAGGGGTGCACAATGAGCAGTTCTTC.

This chain uses TRBV6-1 with TRBJ2-7; D may be TRBD1 (6 bases). Germline assignment: CDR1 MNHNS and CDR2 SASEGT. This CDR3 region has 14 residues. V dropped 2 bases and J dropped 3 bases, with 11 bases sitting between them. The CDR3, as DNA: TGTGCCAGCAGTGAAAGGGGACACTACTACGAGCAGTACTTC. Its protein product is CASSERGHYYEQYF.

This clonotype is a singleton in its sample. DNA of the CDR3: TGTGCCAGCAGCCCCGTCGGGGCGGGGGCCGCCTACAATGAGCAGTTCTTC. It encodes CASSPVGAGAAYNEQFF. The rearrangement links TRBV7-2 to TRBJ2-1, with a possible D match to TRBD2 (7 bases). CDR1 SGHTA and CDR2 FQGNSA come from the germline V gene. The CDR3 is made up of 17 amino acids. Trimming took off 5 bases at V and 2 bases at J, with 19 bases between the two ends. Drawing the rest from reference TRBV7-2 and TRBJ2-1, the complete variable domain is GAGVSQSPSNKVTEKGKDVELRCDPISGHTALYWYRQSLGQGLEFLIYFQGNSAPDKSGLPSDRFSAERTGGSVSTLTIQRTQQEDSAVYLCASSPVGAGAAYNEQFFGPGTRLTVL.